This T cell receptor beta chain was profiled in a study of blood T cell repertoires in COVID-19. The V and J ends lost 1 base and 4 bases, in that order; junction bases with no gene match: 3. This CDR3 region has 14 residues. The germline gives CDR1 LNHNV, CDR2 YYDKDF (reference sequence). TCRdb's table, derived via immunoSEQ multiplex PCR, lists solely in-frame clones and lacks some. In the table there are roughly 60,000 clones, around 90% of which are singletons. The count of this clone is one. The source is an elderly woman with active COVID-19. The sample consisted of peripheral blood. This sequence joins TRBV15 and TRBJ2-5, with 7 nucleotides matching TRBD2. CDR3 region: CATSRGGGTETQYF. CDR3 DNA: TGTGCCACCAGCAGAGGGGGGGGGACAGAGACCCAGTACTTC.